This TCR beta chain was identified in a study of CD8 T cells in Susac syndrome. CDR3 length: 16 residues. V gave up 3 bases and J gave up 3 bases, with 17 bases separating them. The germline V gene encodes CDR1 KGHSH and CDR2 LQKENI. Healthy donors formed controls matched for age and sex. Random hexamers were used to reverse transcribe the RNA input (roughly 0.5 to 1 ug). TCRdb reprocessed the immunoSEQ multiplex PCR reads via MiXCR and lists one record per CDR3 protein. The table includes 130,000 to 150,000 distinct CDR3 sequences, approximately 94% detected once. The chain recombines TRBV18 with TRBJ1-2; possible D gene TRBD1, 5 bases. Specimen: CD4+ T cells from PBMCs. This TCR was recovered from a human donor in good health. Written as DNA, the CDR3 is TGTGCCAGCTCACCGTTCAGGGAGGGGCATCACTATGGCTACACCTTC. This gives the protein CASSPFREGHHYGYTF.